This TCR beta chain was sequenced for a study of blood T cell repertoires in COVID-19 (dated by TCRdb to between 2020 and 2021). About the investigation overall: Samples covering the acute and convalescent phases of COVID-19 were provided by collaborators in the United States, Italy and Spain. Samples were obtained from the ongoing ImmuneRACE study (first 160 participants) and from about 1,300 subjects provided by 6 global collaborators. The material from the prospective study consisted of cDNA or gDNA derived from T cells, B-cell-depleted T cells, or PBMCs. A freely available public database, intended as a resource for researchers studying the immune response to SARS-CoV-2, is where the repertoires were released. Where available, HLA class I and class II types were taken from metadata supplied by the sample provider and were not determined by assay-based typing. A de-identified subject ID, COVID-19 status, age in years and sex were almost always included in the sample metadata. Deeply sampled blood TCRbeta repertoires from subjects exposed to, actively infected with, or recovered from COVID-19 were included in the dataset. Broad study findings and their caveats: How much clinical and demographic metadata was included differed by source and by participant, and the metadata was provided uncurated.

Whole blood was collected in K2EDTA tubes by collaborating institutions according to the institutions' own protocols. For TCRbeta analysis, collaborators shipped samples as frozen whole blood, isolated PBMCs, or DNA extracted from either of those sample types. TCRbeta CDR3 regions were amplified from genomic DNA using the immunoSEQ Assay, a bias-controlled multiplex PCR. In the paper's pipeline: The number of nucleated cells in each sample was estimated by amplification of reference gene primers within the assay. Sequence reads were collapsed and filtered to measure the absolute abundance of every unique TCRbeta CDR3 rearrangement. For each sample, productive Simpson clonality was calculated by taking the square root of Simpson's diversity index across productive rearrangements. Drawn from immuneACCESS, this table holds only the in-frame rearrangements with V and J called that TCRdb kept. Clones are partly lost; checked studies trace under half to an unresolved V gene and leave the rest unexplained. The V and J calls and clone size come from that table; D and trimming were worked out from the DNA. For this sample the table gives about 110,000 clones, of which roughly nine tenths were detected only once. The ten largest clonotypes hold around 4.4% of the sample.

Remarks on this clone: Its antigen specificity is not known. No base quality information exists; no much larger clone differs at one position.

From V the trimming removes 10 bases and from J it removes 3 bases, while the gene matches leave 7 bases of the junction unaccounted for. Including the terminal cysteine and phenylalanine, the CDR3 comprises 14 residues. Here the CDR3 DNA is all that survives: 42 bases in frame from base 1. Via the germline V gene (reference sequence), CDR1 is MNHNY and CDR2 SVGAGI. Sequences were obtained from peripheral blood. The V and J genes are TRBV6-6 and TRBJ2-1, and 9 junctional nucleotides match TRBD1. The receptor's source is a human donor in a cohort sampled during active COVID-19. The CDR3 sequence is CATEGQGVYNEQFF. The bases read TGTGCCACTGAGGGACAGGGCGTCTACAATGAGCAGTTCTTC.